This T cell receptor (beta chain) comes out of a study of blood T cell repertoires in COVID-19. CDR1 is SGHNT, CDR2 YYREEE, per germline (reference sequence). V lost 4 bases, J lost 6 bases, and 6 bases stayed unmatched. This CDR3 is 14 amino acids long. Method: immunoSEQ multiplex PCR; TCRdb's copy keeps in-frame clones and lacks some. The sample has 250,000 to 350,000 clones, roughly nine tenths seen once; the top ten hold roughly 2%. V gene TRBV5-4 combines with J gene TRBJ1-1, with 10 bases that match TRBD1. This sequence was found in a woman aged 45-60 years who had recovered from COVID-19. The sequencing sample was made of peripheral blood. The CDR3 protein is CASSGGQGRPEAFF. CDR3 DNA sequence: TGTGCCAGCAGCGGGGGACAGGGGCGCCCTGAAGCTTTCTTT.